The clone carrying this T cell receptor (beta chain) was counted a few times. The antigen remains undetermined. Germline CDR1 and CDR2: DFQATT and SNEGSKA (reference sequence). V shed 3 bases and J shed 0 bases, with 14 bases lying between them. The CDR3 has 15 amino acids. One entry per CDR3 protein, called by TCRdb with MiXCR from the 5' RACE reads. Of 1.5 million to 2 million distinct CDR3 sequences in the sample, around 29% are singletons; the top ten hold 0.25% to 0.3%. This sample is drawn from a study of identical twins. Whole-study results and caveats: The abundant beta clonotypes from cord blood had fewer insertions, and memory repertoires had none of this.

Healthy Caucasians supplied all donations. The material sequenced was cord blood. This sequence was found in a newborn girl in good health. This rearrangement joins TRBV20-1 to TRBJ1-2; D possibly corresponds to TRBD1 (5 bases). This CDR3 reads CSARVDWGTNYGYTF. CDR3 nucleotides: TGCAGTGCTAGGGTGGATTGGGGGACTAACTATGGCTACACCTTC.